This paragraph covers one TCR beta chain sequence. This clone was detected once. Its antigen is still unknown. Base qualities are not at hand, and no much larger clone is one base apart. The data originate from a study of cytomegalovirus exposure and HLA in healthy donors (dated by TCRdb to about 2017). With respect to the entire study: The 650 to 750 repertoires of the first cohort and the 95 to 150 validation repertoires were produced on the same platform, according to a later analysis. In addition to the first cohort of hundreds of subjects, a separate validation cohort of approximately 130 different subjects was used. The study was designed to test whether signatures of past pathogen exposure could be identified by cataloging public T cell receptors. To predict cytomegalovirus infection status, the study brought together high-throughput TCR immunosequencing, statistical association of individual TCRs with disease status, and machine learning.

Separate from the approximately 670-subject first cohort, the validation cohort of around 130 subjects was the group to which the donors belonged. Receptors were amplified or captured by the immunoSEQ multiplex PCR assay. The published analysis was carried out like this. A statistical classification framework was developed to diagnose cytomegalovirus status using the catalog of TCR beta chain sequences. As stored in TCRdb, this immuneACCESS dataset retains in-frame rearrangements with V and J assigned. A fraction of the clones does not appear; measured against another copy, unresolved V genes explain less than half of the discrepancy, and the remainder lacks a known reason. V and J calls and clone size follow that table, whereas D and trimming were derived from the DNA. For this sample the table gives roughly 130,000 clones, of which almost 90% were detected only once. Clones ranked in the top ten supply approximately 1.5% of the sample.

The germline V gene specifies SGHVS as CDR1 and FQNEAQ as CDR2. The junction shows trimming of 5 bases on V and 0 bases on J, and the gene matches do not reach 12 bases of it. There are 18 amino acids in the CDR3, from cysteine to phenylalanine inclusive. The sequence is cut down to CDR3 DNA, 54 bases in frame from base 1. On the study overall, not on this receptor specifically: While some public TCRs were present in many individuals, most TCR sequences turned up only very rarely across donors. A later analysis lacked HLA typing for the validation cohort, so it scored co-occurrence in that cohort across all 120 or so repertoires. The study listed 150 to 200 TCR beta chains as associated with cytomegalovirus. A few of the identified cytomegalovirus-associated TCR beta chains were confirmed in vitro to be specific for cytomegalovirus antigens. Subsequent analysis determined that TCRs grouped into clusters in the first cohort also showed a tendency toward co-occurrence across the approximately 110 validation repertoires, and approximately 94% of cluster scores exceeded 0. In both the original and validation cohorts, the classifier was reported to diagnose cytomegalovirus status with high specificity and sensitivity. It was suggested by the authors that the approach could potentially be generalized to other disease states and immunological phenotypes.

This sequence uses TRBV7-8 and TRBJ2-1, with 8 middle bases fitting TRBD2. The sequenced sample consisted of PBMCs. The TCR was taken from a man between 25 and 39 years old in good health and CMV-seronegative. The bases read TGTGCCAGCAGCCGGGGTCTAGCGGGTTTCGACTCCTACAATGAGCAGTTCTTC. Its protein is CASSRGLAGFDSYNEQFF.